These 27 T cell receptor beta chains share one sample of origin, sequenced in a study of blood T cells in healthy people across ages. A sample-barcoded 5' primer and a J-beta primer mix were used in a second PCR of roughly 7 to 11 cycles. TCRdb processed the 5' RACE reads anew with MiXCR; each CDR3 protein has one entry. The repertoire includes some 1.5 million distinct CDR3 sequences, approximately 30% of them detected once, and over 7% sits in the top ten. The sample comprised blood. These receptors were collected from a woman aged 25 to 45 in good health.

V and J are TRBV14 and TRBJ1-4; D is unresolved. This CDR3 is built from 16 residues. Trimming shortened V by 1 base and J by 7 bases, and 16 bases separated the two germline ends. CDR1 and CDR2 from the germline V gene are SGHDN and FVKESK. The CDR3 nucleotides read TGTGCCAGCAGCCAAGTGACCGGCCAGTGGAGTGAAAAACTGTTTTTT. Residues: CASSQVTGQWSEKLFF.

This clonotype occurred a few times. The chain has TRBV18 and TRBJ1-1; no clear D. The V gene's germline CDR1 is KGHSH and CDR2 LQKENI. Between the trimmed V and J ends, which lost 6 bases and 8 bases, there was a span of 13 bases. This CDR3 is 12 amino acids long. Written as DNA, the CDR3 is TGTGCCAGCTCCGCGGCCGGAGCAGAAGCTTTCTTT. Protein product: CASSAAGAEAFF.

This rearrangement joins TRBV20-1 to TRBJ2-1; 8 bases map to TRBD2. TRBJ2-7 explains the end of the DNA better; the J call may be wrong. This CDR3 comprises 15 residues. CDR1 and CDR2 (germline): DFQATT, SNEGSKA (reference sequence). The CDR3 DNA is TGCAGTGCTAGAGTGGGTAGCGGGGAGAACAATGAGCAGTACTTC. Translated, it gives CSARVGSGENNEQYF.

This clonotype was observed a few times. CDR3 region: CASGEGGGGGNYEQYF. The DNA of the CDR3 is TGTGCCAGCGGGGAGGGGGGTGGCGGGGGGAACTACGAGCAGTACTTC. V and J are TRBV25-1 and TRBJ2-7; 8 bases are shared with TRBD2. The length of the CDR3 is 16 residues. Germline values: CDR1 MGHDK, CDR2 SYGVNS. Unmatched junction bases numbered 15, after V lost 8 bases and J lost 3 bases.

The CDR3 nucleotides read TGTGCCAGCAGCGTCTCCGGGGACCTGTTCGGGAATACGCAGTATTTT. Its translation is CASSVSGDLFGNTQYF. This chain joins TRBV9 and TRBJ2-3; D is perhaps TRBD1 or TRBD2 (5 bases each). This CDR3 spans 16 amino acids. The germline V gene encodes CDR1 SGDLS and CDR2 YYNGEE. The germline V and J ends were trimmed by 2 bases and 7 bases, with 20 bases remaining between them.

The gene calls are TRBV7-2 and TRBJ2-1; 14 bases fit TRBD2. The CDR3 runs to 17 residues. V dropped 5 bases and J dropped 8; count of bases not matched to a gene: 11. CDR1 and CDR2 from the germline V gene are SGHTA and FQGNSA. The CDR3 loop reads CASSPRTSGRPHHEQFF. The CDR3 DNA sequence: TGTGCCAGCAGCCCGAGGACTAGCGGGAGGCCCCACCATGAGCAGTTCTTC.

The chain links TRBV7-2 to TRBJ2-1; 9 bases are a match to TRBD1. The V and J ends lost 5 bases and 6 bases, in that order; junction bases with no gene match: 14. The CDR3 covers 17 residues. Germline V CDR1 and CDR2: SGHTA, FQGNSA. CDR3 coding DNA: TGTGCCAGCAGCCTCCGGGCAGGGACAGGGCCTGTCAATGAGCAGTTCTTC. It specifies CASSLRAGTGPVNEQFF.

This chain uses TRBV9 with TRBJ1-5; D remains ambiguous. Trimming took 4 bases from V and 8 from J, leaving 16 bases between them. The CDR3 loop spans 14 amino acids. CDR1 and CDR2 (germline): SGDLS, YYNGEE. CDR3 loop: CASSSKWCEKPQHF. The CDR3 nucleotides read TGTGCCAGCAGCTCTAAGTGGTGTGAGAAGCCCCAGCATTTT.

This clonotype was observed many times. This chain uses TRBV7-9 with TRBJ2-7, with D unclear. The CDR3 runs to 13 residues. The germline CDR1 and CDR2 sequences are SEHNR and FQNEAQ (reference sequence). Trimming pared 6 bases from V and 3 bases from J, leaving 12 bases between. The CDR3 bases are TGTGCCAGCAGTCCGGGCCTAGTCTACGAGCAGTACTTC. Residues: CASSPGLVYEQYF.

This clonotype was counted a few times. This chain connects TRBV14 to TRBJ2-5, with TRBD2 matching over 11 bases. V dropped 3 bases and J dropped 5; count of bases not matched to a gene: 8. Germline V CDR1 and CDR2: SGHDN, FVKESK. The CDR3 extends over 16 amino acids. This CDR3 reads CASSHGTSGAGETQYF. The CDR3 region has the DNA TGTGCCAGCAGCCATGGGACTAGCGGAGCGGGGGAGACCCAGTACTTC.

The sample holds a few counts of this clonotype. The chain uses TRBV29-1 and TRBJ2-1; the match to TRBD2 covers 14 bases. Germline V lookup: CDR1 SQVTM, CDR2 ANQGSEA. J was trimmed by 8 bases and V by 1 base; bases with no gene match: 7. The CDR3 has 16 residues. This CDR3 reads CSVEGGLAGDVDEQFF. CDR3 bases: TGCAGCGTTGAAGGGGGACTAGCGGGAGATGTAGATGAGCAGTTCTTC.

The CDR3 reads CASRITGTEAFF. CDR3 DNA: TGTGCCAGCAGGATTACAGGGACTGAAGCTTTCTTT. The gene calls are TRBV3-1 and TRBJ1-1, with D possibly matching TRBD1 (6 bases). CDR1 is LGHDT, CDR2 YNNKEL, per germline (reference sequence). There are 12 residues in the CDR3. Between the trimmed V and J ends, which lost 6 bases and 5 bases, there was a span of 10 bases. The full variable domain, rest sourced from reference TRBV3-1 and TRBJ1-1, is DTAVSQTPKYLVTQMGNDKSIKCEQNLGHDTMYWYKQDSKKFLKIMFSYNNKELIINETVPNRFSPKSPDKAHLNLHINSLELGDSAVYFCASRITGTEAFFGQGTRLTVV.

The chain is built from TRBV6-1 and TRBJ2-1; 9 positions match TRBD2. Per the germline V gene, CDR1 is MNHNS and CDR2 is SASEGT. The CDR3 extends over 16 amino acids. The J segment lost 6 bases and the V segment lost 2 bases, leaving 8 bases of the junction unmatched. The CDR3 is CASSERAGGLFNEQFF. The CDR3 DNA reads TGTGCCAGCAGTGAAAGGGCGGGGGGGCTCTTCAATGAGCAGTTCTTC.

This clonotype was seen only once. This chain links TRBV29-1 with TRBJ2-1, with 10 bases aligning to TRBD1. The CDR3 sequence is 13 residues long. Per germline, CDR1 SQVTM and CDR2 ANQGSEA. J lost 6 bases, V lost 4 bases, and 3 bases had no gene match. DNA for the CDR3: TGCAGCGTTGGACAGGGGGCGCCCAATGAGCAGTTCTTC. It yields the protein CSVGQGAPNEQFF.

The J gene is TRBJ1-2, the V gene TRBV28, with D possibly TRBD1 on 6 matching bases. The CDR3 spans 12 residues. Trimming removed 6 bases at V and 6 bases at J, with 11 bases between. Germline V gives CDR1 MDHEN, CDR2 SYDVKM. The CDR3 reads CASRVGGNGYTF. CDR3 nucleotides: TGTGCCAGCAGAGTAGGGGGAAATGGCTACACCTTC.

This clonotype was counted at least ten times. The V and J genes are TRBV6-6 and TRBJ2-5, with 9 bases matching TRBD2. The CDR3 totals 14 residues. Germline V CDR1 and CDR2: MNHNY, SVGAGI (reference sequence). V lost 7 bases and J lost 5; bases outside the gene matches: 8. CDR3 sequence reads: CASIGSGGRETQYF. The CDR3 DNA reads as TGTGCCAGCATTGGTAGCGGGGGTAGGGAGACCCAGTACTTC.

The chain joins TRBV29-1 to TRBJ2-7, with D perhaps TRBD1 (6 bases). CDR1 is SQVTM and CDR2 is ANQGSEA in the germline V gene. V was trimmed by 2 bases and J by 3 bases, leaving 14 bases between them. CDR3 length: 14 amino acids. The CDR3 reads CSVESSGHLYEQYF. Here the CDR3 DNA reads TGCAGCGTTGAAAGCTCGGGACACCTCTACGAGCAGTACTTC.

The chain is built from TRBV5-1 and TRBJ2-1; D gene uncertain. This CDR3 has 16 residues. The germline gives CDR1 SGHRS, CDR2 YFSETQ. V was clipped by 3 bases and J by 5 bases, with 18 bases between them. CDR3 amino acids: CASSSQAGPLDNEQFF. The CDR3 region has the DNA TGCGCCAGCAGCTCCCAAGCTGGGCCTCTCGACAATGAGCAGTTCTTC.

The CDR3 region has the DNA TGTGCCAGCAGCCACACGGACGGGAACACCGGGGAGCTGTTTTTT. This encodes CASSHTDGNTGELFF. The chain carries TRBV7-6 and TRBJ2-2; D not certain. Trimming stripped 5 bases from V and 1 base from J, with 11 bases between. The CDR3 loop spans 15 amino acids. CDR1 SGHVS and CDR2 FNYEAQ come from the germline V gene.

The V gene is TRBV7-9, the J gene TRBJ1-2; tentative D call: TRBD1 (5 bases). In germline, CDR1 is SEHNR, CDR2 FQNEAQ (reference sequence). V lost 2 bases and J 3 bases, leaving 16 bases between the germline ends. The CDR3 spans 16 residues. The CDR3 nucleotides read TGTGCCAGCAGCTTACGTGACAGACCATCGGACTATGGCTACACCTTC. It translates to CASSLRDRPSDYGYTF.

This chain connects TRBV9 to TRBJ2-3; TRBD2 matches 7 bases. CDR1 SGDLS and CDR2 YYNGEE come from the germline V gene. The V gene end was trimmed by 3 bases and the J gene end by 4 bases; junction bases not matched to a gene: 8. This CDR3 is 15 amino acids long. The CDR3 sequence: CASSAGEGRADTQYF. The CDR3 DNA is TGTGCCAGCAGCGCCGGGGAGGGAAGGGCAGATACGCAGTATTTT.

This clonotype was picked up a small number of times. The rearrangement links TRBV4-1 to TRBJ2-1; 11 bases match TRBD2. CDR3 length: 16 amino acids. The trim removed 2 bases at V and 7 bases at J, leaving 7 bases unmatched. The V gene's germline CDR1 is MGHRA and CDR2 YSYEKL. The CDR3 loop is CASSQLTSGGHNEQFF. The CDR3 DNA reads as TGCGCCAGCAGCCAACTTACTAGCGGGGGTCATAATGAGCAGTTCTTC.

V and J are TRBV5-1 and TRBJ2-2; 7 bases map to TRBD2. In germline, CDR1 is SGHRS, CDR2 YFSETQ. V lost 6 bases to trimming and J lost 6 bases; unmatched junction nucleotides: 11. The CDR3 sequence is 15 residues long. The CDR3 bases are TGCGCCAGCAACTCCGGGACTACCCTCTCCGGGGAGCTGTTTTTT. This translates into CASNSGTTLSGELFF.

This clonotype was seen many times. V gene TRBV20-1 combines with J gene TRBJ2-7; 9 bases are a match to TRBD1. V lost 6 bases to trimming and J lost 0 bases; unmatched junction nucleotides: 9. The germline CDR1 and CDR2 sequences are DFQATT and SNEGSKA (reference sequence). CDR3 length: 15 amino acids. DNA for the CDR3: TGCAGTGCGGGGGGACAGGGCTTCCCCTCCTACGAGCAGTACTTC. This sequence encodes CSAGGQGFPSYEQYF.

This chain uses TRBV4-1 with TRBJ2-2; tentative D call: TRBD1 (5 bases). CDR1 MGHRA and CDR2 YSYEKL come from the germline V gene. Trimming cost V 4 bases and J 7 bases, with 13 bases left between them. The CDR3 runs 14 residues. This CDR3 is CASSLPWGGGELFF. The CDR3, as DNA: TGCGCCAGCAGCCTGCCTTGGGGCGGCGGGGAGCTGTTTTTT.

This clonotype was seen only a few times. The gene calls are TRBV5-1 and TRBJ2-6; 8 bases align to TRBD1. V gave up 0 bases and J gave up 0 bases; unmatched junction bases: 5. The length of the CDR3 is 18 residues. Germline V gene data show CDR1 as SGHRS and CDR2 as YFSETQ. As DNA, the CDR3 is TGCGCCAGCAGCTTGGATAGACAGGGGAACTCTGGGGCCAACGTCCTGACTTTC. Translated, it gives CASSLDRQGNSGANVLTF.

This chain connects TRBV5-1 to TRBJ2-7; a weak D match, TRBD1 (5 bases). V lost 3 bases, J lost 6 bases, and 16 bases lay in between. The length of the CDR3 is 14 residues. CDR1 is SGHRS, CDR2 YFSETQ, per germline. CDR3 loop: CASSWVAGPGEQYF. The CDR3, as DNA: TGCGCCAGCAGCTGGGTCGCAGGGCCGGGCGAGCAGTACTTC.